Listed here are 24 T cell receptor beta chains from one sample, sequenced in a study of blood T cell repertoires in COVID-19 (dated by TCRdb to between 2020 and 2021). The method was the immunoSEQ multiplex PCR assay. TCRdb's version of the immuneACCESS table is confined to in-frame rearrangements and falls short of the full clone set. An unresolved V gene accounts for under half of the shortfall where checked; the remainder is of unknown origin. The sample yields roughly 150,000 clones; 80% were counted once. Clones ranked in the top ten supply approximately 5.4% of the sample. The sequencing sample was made of PBMCs or T cells enriched from blood (not recorded which). The source is a man aged 35-49 years who had recovered from COVID-19.

Note on this clone: Given a much more abundant clone one base away, this may be a read error. Additional DNA sequences in this sample encode the identical CDR3. The genes are TRBV27 and TRBJ2-1, with D perhaps TRBD2 (6 bases). The CDR3 is made up of 14 amino acids. Germline CDR1 reads MNHEY; CDR2 reads SMNVEV (reference sequence). DNA of the CDR3: TGTGCCAGCAGCTGGAGGGACCGTCGCAATGAGCAATTCTTC. Translated: CASSWRDRRNEQFF.

The V and J genes are TRBV2 and TRBJ2-2; D may be TRBD2 (5 bases). From germline, CDR1 is SNHLY and CDR2 FYNNEI. The V gene lost 3 bases and the J gene lost 7 bases, with 9 bases spanning the gap. This CDR3 region has 13 residues. The CDR3 DNA is TGTGCCAGCAGTGAGGTGCGGGTCGGGGAGCTGTTTTTT. It codes for CASSEVRVGELFF.

V gene TRBV29-1 combines with J gene TRBJ1-2; 8 bases map to TRBD1. Germline CDR1 is SQVTM and CDR2 is ANQGSEA. The CDR3 totals 13 residues. After removal of 7 bases from V and 1 base from J, the junction contained 5 bases not matched to a gene. In DNA, the CDR3 is TGCAGCGCTACGGACAGGGTTAACTATGGCTACACCTTC. This codes for CSATDRVNYGYTF.

The chain carries TRBV2 and TRBJ1-2, with TRBD1 as a possible D gene (6 bases). Germline V CDR1 and CDR2: SNHLY, FYNNEI. V lost 7 bases and J lost 3, with 24 bases in between. The CDR3 runs 17 residues. CDR3 sequence (DNA): TGTGCCAGCACCTTCTCCCCGAGGACAGCTTTTTACTATGGCTACACCTTC. This sequence encodes CASTFSPRTAFYYGYTF.

V usage is TRBV10-3 and J usage is TRBJ2-1, with 9 bases that match TRBD2. The germline V gene has CDR1 ENHRY and CDR2 SYGVKD. The CDR3 has 15 residues. With 8 bases clipped from V and 5 bases from J, the junction kept 10 bases outside the gene matches. The CDR3 DNA is TGTGCCATCGCTGGAGGGGCTAGCGGGGACAATGAGCAGTTCTTC. Translation gives CAIAGGASGDNEQFF.

The rearrangement links TRBV11-3 to TRBJ2-1; D ambiguous. V lost 6 bases and J 0 bases, leaving 12 bases between the germline ends. Germline V gene sequence: CDR1 SGHNT, CDR2 YENEEA. There are 15 residues in the CDR3. For the CDR3, the DNA is TGTGCCAGCAGTAAAGACACCGCCTCCTACAATGAGCAGTTCTTC. This codes for CASSKDTASYNEQFF.

The chain links TRBV6-5 to TRBJ1-2, with TRBD1 as a possible D gene (5 bases). The CDR3 totals 15 residues. The germline V and J ends were trimmed by 2 bases and 8 bases, with 18 bases remaining between them. Germline CDR1 reads MNHEY; CDR2 reads SVGAGI. CDR3 region: CASSYRLGGIEGYTF. The CDR3 DNA reads TGTGCCAGCAGTTACAGGTTGGGGGGTATTGAGGGCTACACCTTC.

The V and J genes are TRBV4-1 and TRBJ2-3; TRBD1 aligns across 8 bases. This CDR3 spans 16 amino acids. The junction had 10 bases not matched to a gene; V was cut back by 2 bases and J by 6 bases. Germline assignment: CDR1 MGHRA and CDR2 YSYEKL. CDR3 nucleotides: TGCGCCAGCAGCCAATATCAAGGACAGGGTAGCGATACGCAGTATTTT. Protein: CASSQYQGQGSDTQYF.

CDR3 sequence: CASSWRGDVTGELFF. The CDR3 DNA follows: TGTGCCAGCTCGTGGCGGGGGGACGTCACCGGGGAGCTGTTTTTT. The chain carries TRBV18 and TRBJ2-2; 8 bases are a match to TRBD2. Per the germline V gene, CDR1 is KGHSH and CDR2 is LQKENI. V gave up 6 bases and J gave up 4 bases; unmatched junction bases: 7. This CDR3 is 15 amino acids long.

The chain combines TRBV24-1 with TRBJ2-5; weak D call: TRBD2 (5 bases). CDR1 is KGHDR, CDR2 SFDVKD, per germline. Trimming stripped 4 bases from V and 5 bases from J, with 16 bases between. The CDR3 consists of 15 residues. Here the CDR3 DNA reads TGTGCCACCAGTGACGGAAGGCATCCGGGGGAGACCCAGTACTTC. It codes for CATSDGRHPGETQYF.

The gene calls are TRBV21-1 and TRBJ1-2; TRBD1 is taken as the D call from the table, unchecked against the DNA. TRBV21-1 is tagged as a pseudogene. The CDR3 has 10 amino acids. The CDR3 DNA follows: TGTGCCAGCAGCAGGGGGCAAAGAACCTTC. This gives the protein CASSRGQRTF.

The V call is TRBV7-6, the J call TRBJ2-2; D uncertain. The V end lost 1 base, the J end lost 2 bases, and 11 bases lay between the germline ends. Per the germline V gene, CDR1 is SGHVS and CDR2 is FNYEAQ. This CDR3 region has 16 residues. CDR3 nucleotide sequence: TGTGCCAGCAGCTTAGTGGTGGGCCTTAACACCGGGGAGCTGTTTTTT. It encodes CASSLVVGLNTGELFF.

In its sample, this clone was seen a few times. The chain carries TRBV5-6 and TRBJ2-7; 14 bases fit TRBD2. The CDR3 extends over 17 amino acids. CDR1 is SGHDT, CDR2 YYEEEE, per germline. V trimming: 5 bases; J trimming: 0 bases; junction bases outside the gene matches: 7. The CDR3 DNA sequence: TGTGCCAGCAGTTGGGGACTAGCGGGGGTGAGCTCCTACGAGCAGTACTTC. It is translated as CASSWGLAGVSSYEQYF.

The chain carries TRBV19 and TRBJ1-5; TRBD1 matches 7 bases. The CDR3 totals 13 residues. Germline lookup yields CDR1 LNHDA and CDR2 SQIVND (reference sequence). J lost 3 bases, V lost 10 bases, and 6 bases had no gene match. CDR3 residues: CATTGTVNQPQHF. CDR3 coding DNA: TGTGCCACCACCGGGACAGTCAATCAGCCCCAGCATTTT.

A remark on this clone: The sample carries other DNA sequences with the same CDR3. The chain is built from TRBV6-4 and TRBJ2-2; D is ambiguous. Germline V gives CDR1 MRHNA, CDR2 SNTAGT. V lost 3 bases and J 3 bases, leaving 5 bases between the germline ends. The CDR3 totals 13 residues. The CDR3 DNA is TGTGCCAGCAGTGAGGGCGACACCGGGGAGCTGTTTTTT. Translated: CASSEGDTGELFF.

For the CDR3, the DNA is TGCAGCGTTGCTCGACAGGGCTTTTACGAGCAGTACTTC. Translated, it gives CSVARQGFYEQYF. The chain employs TRBV29-1 and TRBJ2-7; 7 nucleotides align to TRBD1. There are 13 residues in the CDR3. The germline CDR1 and CDR2 sequences are SQVTM and ANQGSEA. With 4 bases clipped from V and 4 bases from J, the junction kept 7 bases outside the gene matches.

The V gene is TRBV2, the J gene TRBJ1-4, with TRBD1 identical over 7 bases. Germline V gives CDR1 SNHLY, CDR2 FYNNEI. This CDR3 comprises 15 residues. The ends lost 7 bases at V and 2 bases at J; junction bases unmatched: 7. In nucleotides, the CDR3 is TGTGCCAGCATCAAACAGGGGCAGACTAATGAAAAACTGTTTTTT. Residues: CASIKQGQTNEKLFF.

The chain uses TRBV12-3 or TRBV12-4 and TRBJ1-2; maybe TRBD1 (5 bases). There are 12 residues in the CDR3. V lost 1 base and J 7 bases, leaving 7 bases between the germline ends. In nucleotides, the CDR3 is TGTGCCAGCAGTTTAGGCGGGGCTGGCTACACCTTC. Protein: CASSLGGAGYTF.

The V and J genes are TRBV21-1 and TRBJ1-5; the D call TRBD1 from the table was never checked on the DNA. TRBV21-1 is designated a pseudogene. This CDR3 is built from 19 residues. This CDR3 reads CASSKEAVQGRFSNQPQHF. The DNA for the CDR3 is TGTGCCAGCAGCAAAGAGGCGGTCCAGGGGCGTTTTTCCAATCAGCCCCAGCATTTT.

This clone has a single count. The chain uses TRBV25-1 and TRBJ1-4, with TRBD1 matching 9 bases. This CDR3 is 15 amino acids long. V was clipped by 3 bases and J by 7 bases; unmatched bases: 6. The germline V gene has CDR1 MGHDK and CDR2 SYGVNS. The CDR3 nucleotides are TGTGCCAGCAGTGACCACAGGGGGCTGGGTGAAAAACTGTTTTTT. Translated: CASSDHRGLGEKLFF.

V is TRBV19 and J is TRBJ1-3, with 9 bases that match TRBD1. Germline V gene data show CDR1 as LNHDA and CDR2 as SQIVND (reference sequence). J gave up 2 bases and V 4 bases, and 3 bases lay outside the gene matches. This CDR3 has 15 residues. This chain's CDR3 is CASSTDRGPGNTIYF. The CDR3 DNA sequence: TGTGCCAGTAGTACGGACAGGGGTCCTGGAAACACCATATATTTT.

The chain joins TRBV9 to TRBJ1-3, with D possibly TRBD1 on 5 matching bases. Looked up from germline, CDR1 is SGDLS and CDR2 is YYNGEE. The CDR3 length is 21 residues. V lost 4 bases, J lost 0 bases, and 29 bases lay in between. The CDR3 nucleotides are TGTGCCAGCAGCCCCCGGGGCCCAGGACGGGGAGGTGACAGCTCTGGAAACACCATATATTTT. Translated: CASSPRGPGRGGDSSGNTIYF.

This clone occurred a few times. This chain links TRBV25-1 with TRBJ1-3, with D tentatively TRBD1 (5 bases). Germline CDR1 and CDR2: MGHDK and SYGVNS. CDR3 length equals 14 residues. With 3 bases removed from V and 3 bases from J, the gap between germline ends came to 9 bases. This chain's CDR3 is CASSDRGFGNTIYF. The CDR3 nucleotides read TGTGCCAGCAGTGATAGGGGTTTTGGAAACACCATATATTTT. The full variable domain, with the rest looked up from reference TRBV25-1 and TRBJ1-3, is EADIYQTPRYLVIGTGKKITLECSQTMGHDKMYWYQQDPGMELHLIHYSYGVNSTEKGDLSSESTVSRIRTEHFPLTLESARPSHTSQYLCASSDRGFGNTIYFGEGSWLTVV.

CDR3 sequence reads: CASSQGRGRPNQPQHF. For the CDR3, the DNA is TGTGCCAGCAGCCAAGGCAGGGGGCGCCCAAATCAGCCCCAGCATTTT. The chain couples TRBV3-1 (or the pseudogene TRBV3-2) to TRBJ1-5, with 8 nucleotides matching TRBD1. This CDR3 comprises 16 residues. Germline V gene lookup returns CDR1 LGHDT and CDR2 YNNKEL (reference sequence). J lost 4 bases, V lost 1 base, and 6 bases had no gene match.